What follows are 6 T cell receptor beta chains derived from one specimen sequenced in a study of blood T cell repertoires in COVID-19. Measured with immunoSEQ multiplex PCR; TCRdb has only the in-frame clones, and not every one. Found here are over 250,000 clones, 80% to 90% of them singletons; the top ten hold 9.5% to 12%. Sequencing was performed on peripheral blood. The receptors here all came from an older woman with acute or convalescent COVID-19.

The chain has TRBV5-1 and TRBJ1-2; D is perhaps TRBD1 (5 bases). The CDR3 consists of 14 residues. Looked up from germline, CDR1 is SGHRS and CDR2 is YFSETQ. Trimming shortened V by 2 bases and J by 0 bases, and 8 bases separated the two germline ends. The CDR3 bases are TGCGCCAGCAGCTTCGGGGGGACTAACTATGGCTACACCTTC. Residues: CASSFGGTNYGYTF. Complete variable domain (other parts from reference TRBV5-1 and TRBJ1-2): KAGVTQTPRYLIKTRGQQVTLSCSPISGHRSVSWYQQTPGQGLQFLFEYFSETQRNKGNFPGRFSGRQFSNSRSEMNVSTLELGDSALYLCASSFGGTNYGYTFGSGTRLTVV.

This chain connects TRBV5-1 to TRBJ1-1; D not resolved. From germline, CDR1 is SGHRS and CDR2 YFSETQ. With 4 bases removed from V and 4 bases from J, the gap between germline ends came to 14 bases. This CDR3 spans 14 amino acids. The CDR3 DNA follows: TGCGCCAGCAGCCCAAGTCGGGTAGGCACTGAAGCTTTCTTT. This encodes CASSPSRVGTEAFF. Full variable domain (remainder filled in from reference TRBV5-1 and TRBJ1-1): KAGVTQTPRYLIKTRGQQVTLSCSPISGHRSVSWYQQTPGQGLQFLFEYFSETQRNKGNFPGRFSGRQFSNSRSEMNVSTLELGDSALYLCASSPSRVGTEAFFGQGTRLTVV.

The V call is TRBV9, the J call TRBJ1-2; the D is unclear. The germline CDR1 and CDR2 sequences are SGDLS and YYNGEE. The length of the CDR3 is 16 residues. Trimming took 0 bases from V and 2 from J, leaving 14 bases between them. The CDR3 here is CASSVGPRTENYGYTF. Written as DNA, the CDR3 is TGTGCCAGCAGCGTAGGACCCAGAACAGAAAACTATGGCTACACCTTC.

This clone was seen just once. The V and J genes are TRBV18 and TRBJ2-5; the match to TRBD1 covers 10 bases. Unmatched junction bases numbered 5, after V lost 2 bases and J lost 5 bases. This CDR3 comprises 15 residues. The germline V gene encodes CDR1 KGHSH and CDR2 LQKENI. CDR3 nucleotides: TGTGCCAGCTCACCAACGACAGGGGGCTCGGAGACCCAGTACTTC. Its protein is CASSPTTGGSETQYF. Variable domain in full (rest from reference TRBV18 and TRBJ2-5): NAGVMQNPRHLVRRRGQEARLRCSPMKGHSHVYWYRQLPEEGLKFMVYLQKENIIDESGMPKERFSAEFPKEGPSILRIQQVVRGDSAAYFCASSPTTGGSETQYFGPGTRLLVL.

The rearrangement uses TRBV5-1 and TRBJ2-3; TRBD1 is a possible D gene (6 bases). Germline V gene sequence: CDR1 SGHRS, CDR2 YFSETQ. Between the trimmed V and J ends, which lost 4 bases and 4 bases, there was a span of 10 bases. This CDR3 comprises 13 residues. DNA for the CDR3: TGCGCCAGCAGCATACAGGGCGCAGATACGCAGTATTTT. Protein sequence: CASSIQGADTQYF. Full variable domain (rest looked up from reference TRBV5-1 and TRBJ2-3): KAGVTQTPRYLIKTRGQQVTLSCSPISGHRSVSWYQQTPGQGLQFLFEYFSETQRNKGNFPGRFSGRQFSNSRSEMNVSTLELGDSALYLCASSIQGADTQYFGPGTRLTVL.

The chain links TRBV6-5 to TRBJ1-2, with 7 bases lining up with TRBD1. V lost 4 bases and J lost 7; bases outside the gene matches: 12. The CDR3 extends over 15 amino acids. Germline values: CDR1 MNHEY, CDR2 SVGAGI. Here the CDR3 reads CASSSLNRGSAGYTF. The CDR3 nucleotides are TGTGCCAGCAGTTCCTTGAACAGGGGATCCGCTGGCTACACCTTC.